The 9 T cell receptor beta chains below were found in one sample sequenced in a study of T cell responses to AZD1222 COVID-19 vaccine (dated by TCRdb to about 2021). The label giving this sample's time point can be read as: about 28 days (+/-7) after the second vaccine dose. Libraries came from the immunoSEQ multiplex PCR assay. This immuneACCESS table, as held by TCRdb, lists in-frame sequences with V and J called but not all clones. Of the missing ones, under half trace to an unresolved V gene in checked studies; the others have no known cause. This sample gives 150,000 to 200,000 clones in total; about 91% of them show up just once. Around 0.99% of the sample is held by the ten biggest clonotypes. The sample was peripheral blood, taken 28 days after the second AZD1222 dose. Source of these receptors: an adult who received the AZD1222 COVID-19 vaccine.

There are a few counts of this clone. The chain carries TRBV9 and TRBJ1-1; D is unclear. Trimming cost V 0 bases and J 0 bases, with 6 bases left between them. CDR1 is SGDLS and CDR2 is YYNGEE in the germline V gene. This CDR3 contains 14 residues. The CDR3 nucleotides read TGTGCCAGCAGCGTAGACAGTTTGAACACTGAAGCTTTCTTT. Translation: CASSVDSLNTEAFF.

This clone was found once. V and J are TRBV29-1 and TRBJ1-1; D is unresolved. There are 14 residues in the CDR3. The V and J ends lost 7 bases and 1 base respectively, with 16 bases between them. The germline gives CDR1 SQVTM, CDR2 ANQGSEA. CDR3 nucleotide sequence: TGCAGCGACAAGGGAGCTGTTTGGAACACTGAAGCTTTCTTT. As protein: CSDKGAVWNTEAFF.

Written as DNA, the CDR3 is TGTGCCAGCAGCTTAAAAAGGACAGGGCAGCAGTACTTC. This encodes CASSLKRTGQQYF. The chain combines TRBV7-8 with TRBJ2-7; TRBD1 matches 8 bases. The germline V gene encodes CDR1 SGHVS and CDR2 FQNEAQ. This CDR3 has 13 residues. After removal of 2 bases from V and 8 bases from J, the junction contained 5 bases not matched to a gene.

The chain combines TRBV12-5 with TRBJ2-1, with unresolved D. V was clipped by 7 bases and J by 2 bases, with 12 bases between them. CDR3 length: 14 amino acids. The germline CDR1 and CDR2 sequences are LGHNT and FRNRAP. CDR3 sequence reads: CASARRLTYNEQFF. The DNA for the CDR3 is TGTGCTAGTGCCCGCCGCCTTACCTACAATGAGCAGTTCTTC.

This chain joins TRBV10-3 and TRBJ2-6, with D possibly being TRBD2 (6 bases). The CDR3 extends over 17 amino acids. The germline gives CDR1 ENHRY, CDR2 SYGVKD. The germline V and J ends were trimmed by 4 bases and 0 bases, with 13 bases remaining between them. Here the CDR3 DNA reads TGTGCCATCAGTGGGGGGGTTTCCTTCTCTGGGGCCAACGTCCTGACTTTC. It yields the protein CAISGGVSFSGANVLTF.

This chain joins TRBV19 and TRBJ1-6, with D possibly being TRBD1 (6 bases). V gave up 6 bases and J gave up 1 base, with 13 bases separating them. Germline CDR1 reads LNHDA; CDR2 reads SQIVND (reference sequence). The CDR3 contains 16 residues. The CDR3 nucleotides are TGTGCCAGTAGAACTCGGACAGCGTCCTATAATTCACCCCTCCACTTT. This codes for CASRTRTASYNSPLHF.

The CDR3 loop reads CASRTKGDEQFF. The CDR3 bases are TGTGCCAGCAGAACTAAAGGCGATGAGCAGTTCTTC. The J gene is TRBJ2-1, the V gene TRBV7-9; D is undetermined. This CDR3 is built from 12 residues. In germline, CDR1 is SEHNR, CDR2 FQNEAQ (reference sequence). Trimming took off 6 bases at V and 8 bases at J, with 11 bases between the two ends.

The chain carries TRBV2 and TRBJ2-7, with D hard to call. Trimming cost V 7 bases and J 3 bases, with 4 bases left between them. This CDR3 has 10 residues. CDR1 and CDR2 (germline): SNHLY, FYNNEI. In DNA form, the CDR3 reads TGTGCCAGCATGGACTACGAGCAGTACTTC. It is translated as CASMDYEQYF.

The chain couples TRBV19 to TRBJ1-1; no reliable D call. CDR1 is LNHDA, CDR2 SQIVND, per germline (reference sequence). The CDR3 has 14 residues. Between the trimmed V and J ends, which lost 5 bases and 1 base, there was a span of 11 bases. CDR3 bases: TGTGCCAGTAGTTTTACATCACGGAACACTGAAGCTTTCTTT. This sequence encodes CASSFTSRNTEAFF. Together with reference TRBV19 and TRBJ1-1, the CDR3 gives the full variable domain: DGGITQSPKYLFRKEGQNVTLSCEQNLNHDAMYWYRQDPGQGLRLIYYSQIVNDFQKGDIAEGYSVSREKKESFPLTVTSAQKNPTAFYLCASSFTSRNTEAFFGQGTRLTVV.